This passage covers 15 T cell receptor beta chains from one sample sequenced in a study of CD8 T cells in ankylosing spondylitis (dated by TCRdb to about 2017). Study-wide findings and limitations: A TCR beta motif made up of several highly homologous amino acid variants appeared to be characteristic of blood from ankylosing spondylitis patients.

The antigens these receptors bind are not known. The library was built by means of 5' RACE. For sequencing, an Illumina HiSeq 2500 was employed. TCRdb applied fastp at Q25 and MiXCR to the public reads, then kept only in-frame beta chains. Rows with a matching CDR3 protein are joined into one entry that keeps the most common DNA and genes. In this sample the table shows about 800,000 distinct CDR3 sequences, 12% of which occur a single time. The biggest ten clones account for around 0.51% of the sample. The sample was blood, either unsorted or a sorted T cell fraction (not recorded which). Every receptor here comes from a male donor with ankylosing spondylitis.

V is TRBV6-4 and J is TRBJ1-5, with D possibly being TRBD1 (6 bases). This CDR3 region has 16 residues. V lost 1 base to trimming and J lost 6 bases, with 16 bases between them. Germline CDR1 reads MRHNA; CDR2 reads SNTAGT. DNA of the CDR3: TGTGCCAGCAGTGACTACCCTACAGGGAGCGGTCAGCCCCAGCATTTT. It encodes CASSDYPTGSGQPQHF.

This clonotype was seen a few times. The chain employs TRBV20-1 and TRBJ2-2; no clear D. The CDR3 is made up of 15 amino acids. Germline values: CDR1 DFQATT, CDR2 SNEGSKA (reference sequence). The V gene lost 1 base and the J gene lost 7 bases, with 16 bases spanning the gap. In DNA form, the CDR3 reads TGCAGTGCTAGAGCTCCACACCAGAGATTCGGGGAGCTGTTTTTT. It translates to CSARAPHQRFGELFF.

This clonotype has just a few counts. The chain has TRBV29-1 and TRBJ2-3, with 14 bases matching TRBD2. The CDR3 spans 15 residues. V shed 5 bases, J shed 6 bases, and the junction held 7 bases outside the gene matches. Germline V CDR1 and CDR2: SQVTM, ANQGSEA. CDR3 in amino acids: CSVPSGTSGSDTQYF. CDR3 nucleotides: TGCAGCGTTCCAAGCGGGACTAGCGGGAGTGATACGCAGTATTTT.

The V call is TRBV9, the J call TRBJ2-7; D is ambiguous. V was trimmed by 3 bases and J by 3 bases, leaving 16 bases between them. The V gene's germline CDR1 is SGDLS and CDR2 YYNGEE. The CDR3 sequence is 15 residues long. The CDR3 DNA is TGTGCCAGCAGCGCGGATTTGACCCGAAACTACGAGCAGTACTTC. Its protein product is CASSADLTRNYEQYF.

The rearrangement links TRBV6-2 or TRBV6-3 to TRBJ1-1; D is unresolved. V lost 5 bases and J 7 bases, leaving 14 bases between the germline ends. Germline lookup yields CDR1 MNHEY and CDR2 SVGEGT. The CDR3 contains 13 residues. The CDR3 DNA reads as TGTGCCAGCAGTCGAAACCAGGAGGGTGAAGCTTTCTTT. Its translation: CASSRNQEGEAFF.

The rearrangement links TRBV12-3 or TRBV12-4 to TRBJ1-1; D not resolved. This CDR3 is built from 15 residues. Trimming took off 6 bases at V and 1 base at J, with 15 bases between the two ends. The CDR3 region is CASRLNPAGNTEAFF. CDR3 coding DNA: TGTGCCAGCAGATTAAACCCGGCGGGGAACACTGAAGCTTTCTTT.

This clonotype was counted a single time. The V call is TRBV28, the J call TRBJ1-2; D is unresolved. This CDR3 region has 15 residues. The germline CDR1 and CDR2 sequences are MDHEN and SYDVKM. The V and J ends lost 7 bases and 0 bases respectively, with 15 bases between them. CDR3 DNA: TGTGCCAGCACCAAGGCCCGATTCCCTAACTATGGCTACACCTTC. Its protein is CASTKARFPNYGYTF.

This clonotype was seen ten or more times. The junction differs from germline at one of its ends, possibly a read error. The CDR3 DNA follows: TGTGCCAGCAGTTTAGCGGGGGGGCAAGAGACCCAGTACTTC. This translates into CASSLAGGQETQYF. The rearrangement uses TRBV7-2 and TRBJ2-5, with 11 positions matching TRBD2. This CDR3 region has 14 residues. The germline gives CDR1 SGHTA, CDR2 FQGNSA.

This clonotype was seen ten or more times. The chain joins TRBV29-1 to TRBJ2-2; TRBD2 might be the D (5 bases). The CDR3 contains 14 residues. Germline lookup yields CDR1 SQVTM and CDR2 ANQGSEA. The V end lost 7 bases, the J end lost 4 bases, and 16 bases lay between the germline ends. Here the CDR3 reads CSAGESRGTGELFF. Written as DNA, the CDR3 is TGCAGCGCCGGGGAATCCCGGGGCACCGGGGAGCTGTTTTTT.

This clonotype was observed a handful of times. The V and J genes are TRBV15 and TRBJ2-3, with unresolved D. This CDR3 has 13 amino acids. V lost 6 bases and J lost 6, with 13 bases in between. Germline-derived CDR1 and CDR2 are LNHNV and YYDKDF (reference sequence). As DNA, the CDR3 is TGTGCCACCAGTGCTTGGAGCTCTGATACGCAGTATTTT. It yields the protein CATSAWSSDTQYF.

In this sample, this clonotype turned up many times. The chain has TRBV28 and TRBJ2-1; weak D call: TRBD1 (5 bases). Germline CDR1 reads MDHEN; CDR2 reads SYDVKM. The CDR3 spans 13 residues. Deletions cut 6 bases from V and 7 bases from J, with 13 bases between. The CDR3 nucleotides read TGTGCCAGCAGCCCCCAGGGTTGGAATGAGCAGTTCTTC. Translated: CASSPQGWNEQFF.

This clonotype came up a few times. The chain couples TRBV27 to TRBJ2-3; the D gene is possibly TRBD2 (5 bases). The ends were cut back, 6 bases at V and 7 bases at J, with 17 bases in the middle. Per the germline V gene, CDR1 is MNHEY and CDR2 is SMNVEV (reference sequence). This CDR3 comprises 14 residues. The DNA for the CDR3 is TGTGCCAGCAGGCCCGATGTGGGGAGAAATACGCAGTATTTT. This translates into CASRPDVGRNTQYF.

This clonotype was counted only a few times. The genes are TRBV6-5 and TRBJ2-7, with D perhaps matching TRBD1 (6 bases). Germline-derived CDR1 and CDR2 are MNHEY and SVGAGI. The germline V and J ends were trimmed by 8 bases and 3 bases, with 14 bases remaining between them. This CDR3 spans 13 amino acids. The CDR3 DNA sequence: TGTGCCAGCGGTTCTAGGGGGTACTACGAGCAGTACTTC. It is translated as CASGSRGYYEQYF.

The sample holds a few counts of this clonotype. The rearrangement links TRBV6-5 to TRBJ1-5; D not certain. Deletions cut 2 bases from V and 6 bases from J, with 11 bases between. This CDR3 contains 14 residues. Looked up from germline, CDR1 is MNHEY and CDR2 is SVGAGI. The CDR3 sequence is CASSYDSRVQPQHF. The CDR3 DNA reads TGTGCCAGCAGTTACGACTCTCGGGTTCAGCCCCAGCATTTT.

The chain's CDR3 is CASSSADSGNTIYF. The CDR3 coding sequence is TGTGCCAGCAGTTCGGCGGACAGCGGAAACACCATATATTTT. This chain uses TRBV27 with TRBJ1-3; a possible D gene is TRBD1 (6 bases). V was shortened by 4 bases and J by 4 bases, with 11 bases between the two germline ends. Germline V gene lookup returns CDR1 MNHEY and CDR2 SMNVEV (reference sequence). The CDR3 covers 14 residues.